The clone carrying this TCR beta chain was seen at least ten times. This CDR3 spans 17 amino acids. Germline CDR1 reads MNHGY; CDR2 reads SVAAGI. The V segment lost 3 bases and the J segment 0 bases; nucleotides outside the gene matches: 4. Construction of the TCR beta libraries employed iRepertoire HTBI primers in conjunction with Arm-PCR of CDR3 regions. TCRdb reprocessed the multiplex PCR reads with MiXCR, giving one entry per CDR3 protein. The sample has hundreds of thousands of distinct CDR3 sequences, about 18% seen once. Indicated time point: newly diagnosed GD, antithyroid drugs for less than 3 months. After RNA was extracted from PBMCs, the TCR library was made from it. The entry originates in a study of regulatory T cells in long-lasting Graves disease. About the research overall: Patients newly diagnosed with Graves' had been on antithyroid drugs for under 3 months.

This sequence originates from a female donor with Graves disease. This specimen consisted of peripheral blood mononuclear cells (PBMCs), obtained at new diagnosis, from a patient treated with antithyroid drugs. The chain combines TRBV6-9 with TRBJ2-6, with 8 bases lining up with TRBD2. The DNA for the CDR3 is TGTGCCAGCAGTTACGGGGGGGGGCCCTCTGGGGCCAACGTCCTGACTTTC. Its translation is CASSYGGGPSGANVLTF.